The clone carrying this TCR beta chain was detected only a few times. Its antigen is unknown. This record belongs to a study of vaccination effects on CD4 cells after COVID-19. Study as a whole: After expansion with viral peptide pools in the ViraFEST assay, antigen-specific CD4+ T cells were sequenced. Whole-study findings and limits: Marked clonal contraction was seen late after vaccination (in both infection- and vaccine-induced clones).

The assay was immunoSEQ multiplex PCR, and TCRdb's table has in-frame clones only and misses some. The table lists more than 60,000 clones, around 69% of them singletons, with under 2.5% in the top ten. Around day 10 of culture, CD4+ T cells were separated out. It was two doses of either the BNT162b2 or mRNA-1273 vaccine that participants received. The authors exchanged half the medium for IL-2 medium on days 3 and 7. The clonotype was recovered from a human donor who received a COVID-19 vaccine. Source: CD4+ T cells from PBMCs cultured without peptide, taken after COVID-19 vaccination.

CDR3 region: CAWRREFNWGYTF. The CDR3, as DNA: TGTGCCTGGAGGCGAGAGTTTAACTGGGGCTACACCTTC. The chain is built from TRBV30 and TRBJ1-2; D ambiguous. V was pared by 3 bases and J by 8 bases, with 16 bases between. CDR1 is GTSNPN and CDR2 is SVGIG in the germline V gene (reference sequence). This CDR3 contains 13 residues. The full variable domain, completed using reference TRBV30 and TRBJ1-2, is SQTIHQWPATLVQPVGSPLSLECTVEGTSNPNLYWYRQAAGRGLQLLFYSVGIGQISSEVPQNLSASRPQDRQFILSSKKLLLSDSGFYLCAWRREFNWGYTFGSGTRLTVV.